The 28 T cell receptor beta chains in this list originate from one sample, sequenced in a study of T cells in Graves' hyperthyroidism and ophthalmopathy. Amplification yielded TCR beta CDR3 regions, with RNA transcripts as the source. An initial round of RT-PCR targeting the TCR CDR3 relied on the HTBI primer set. TCRdb fed the multiplex PCR reads into MiXCR, producing one record per CDR3 protein. The table includes some 570,000 distinct CDR3 sequences, about a sixth detected once. Sequencing input: blood. The receptors originated from a woman younger than 35 with Graves' ophthalmopathy.

This clonotype was observed many times. CDR3 protein: CSARGLAGGRDARTDTQYF. The CDR3 DNA is TGCAGTGCCAGGGGACTAGCGGGGGGGCGCGACGCGCGAACAGATACGCAGTATTTT. The rearrangement uses TRBV20-1 and TRBJ2-3, with TRBD2 identical over 16 bases. Germline V gene data show CDR1 as DFQATT and CDR2 as SNEGSKA (reference sequence). The ends lost 6 bases at V and 3 bases at J; junction bases unmatched: 15. The CDR3 length is 19 residues.

V gene TRBV28 combines with J gene TRBJ1-2; no definite D call. CDR1 is MDHEN and CDR2 is SYDVKM in the germline V gene. The CDR3 loop spans 12 amino acids. V was pared by 5 bases and J by 8 bases, with 12 bases between. CDR3 protein: CASSDSLQGYTF. The CDR3 nucleotides read TGTGCCAGCAGTGACTCGCTCCAGGGCTACACCTTC.

J is TRBJ1-1 and V is TRBV29-1; D call uncertain. Germline lookup yields CDR1 SQVTM and CDR2 ANQGSEA. V shed 4 bases and J shed 1 base, with 7 bases lying between them. The CDR3 extends over 12 amino acids. The CDR3 DNA is TGCAGCGTTGTAACACGGAACACTGAAGCTTTCTTT. Its translation: CSVVTRNTEAFF.

This clonotype was picked up a small number of times. This sequence joins TRBV7-9 and TRBJ2-7; D remains unclear. Trimming shortened V by 8 bases and J by 0 bases, and 14 bases separated the two germline ends. The CDR3 length is 14 residues. The germline V gene encodes CDR1 SEHNR and CDR2 FQNEAQ (reference sequence). CDR3 loop: CASATVGRSYEQYF. DNA for the CDR3: TGTGCCAGCGCCACGGTTGGCCGCTCCTACGAGCAGTACTTC.

This clonotype was found a few times. V and J are TRBV28 and TRBJ2-7; no clear D gene. V was cut by 6 bases and J by 4 bases, with 28 bases left in between. The CDR3 sequence is 18 residues long. CDR1 and CDR2 (germline): MDHEN, SYDVKM. CDR3 residues: CASSLPLSHTFPLYEQYF. In DNA form, the CDR3 reads TGTGCCAGCAGCCTCCCACTCAGCCATACCTTCCCCTTGTACGAGCAGTACTTC.

This clonotype appeared many times. V and J are TRBV27 and TRBJ2-7, with 10 bases identical to TRBD1. This CDR3 has 14 residues. The V gene's germline CDR1 is MNHEY and CDR2 SMNVEV (reference sequence). V was pared by 6 bases and J by 3 bases, with 5 bases of the junction left unmatched. CDR3 residues: CASRPGTGDYEQYF. The CDR3 region has the DNA TGTGCCAGCAGGCCCGGGACAGGGGACTACGAGCAGTACTTC.

The genes are TRBV9 and TRBJ2-3; D is perhaps TRBD1 or TRBD2 (6 bases each). This CDR3 has 17 residues. V was cut by 3 bases and J by 2 bases, with 19 bases left in between. Germline V CDR1 and CDR2: SGDLS, YYNGEE. The CDR3 is CASSASGGGPITDTQYF. CDR3 in DNA: TGTGCCAGCAGCGCCTCTGGTGGGGGGCCGATCACAGATACGCAGTATTTT.

The rearrangement joins TRBV19 to TRBJ2-7; tentatively, D is TRBD1 (6 bases). The CDR3 length is 15 residues. CDR1 and CDR2 (germline): LNHDA, SQIVND (reference sequence). Trimming removed 2 bases at V and 1 base at J, with 12 bases between. The CDR3 DNA is TGTGCCAGTAGTATATACCACAGGGCATCCTACGAGCAGTACTTC. Encoded protein: CASSIYHRASYEQYF.

This clonotype appeared many times. The rearrangement joins TRBV10-3 to TRBJ1-1; D not certain. Germline values: CDR1 ENHRY, CDR2 SYGVKD. Trimming shortened V by 2 bases and J by 1 base, and 8 bases separated the two germline ends. The CDR3 contains 14 residues. The chain's CDR3 is CAISEGTANTEAFF. CDR3 in DNA: TGTGCCATCAGTGAGGGAACTGCGAACACTGAAGCTTTCTTT.

This clonotype was observed once. The chain combines TRBV19 with TRBJ2-7; D may be TRBD1 (6 bases). Germline lookup yields CDR1 LNHDA and CDR2 SQIVND (reference sequence). This CDR3 comprises 15 residues. Trimming pared 5 bases from V and 0 bases from J, leaving 14 bases between. The CDR3 reads CASSASGHSSYEQYF. CDR3 nucleotide sequence: TGTGCCAGTAGTGCTTCGGGACATTCCTCCTACGAGCAGTACTTC.

This clonotype has a count of ten or more. The chain links TRBV27 to TRBJ1-2; 7 bases are shared with TRBD1. This CDR3 region has 13 residues. Germline lookup yields CDR1 MNHEY and CDR2 SMNVEV (reference sequence). V shed 9 bases, J shed 6 bases, and the junction held 10 bases outside the gene matches. The CDR3 DNA reads TGTGCCAGTCGACAGGGACCTGAAGATGGCTACACCTTC. Its protein is CASRQGPEDGYTF.

The chain is built from TRBV12-3 or TRBV12-4 and TRBJ2-2; D gene uncertain. V was shortened by 2 bases and J by 7 bases, with 11 bases between the two germline ends. The CDR3 has 14 residues. For the CDR3, the DNA is TGTGCCAGCAGTTTACGGTCTTTTGGCGGGGAGCTGTTTTTT. Its translation: CASSLRSFGGELFF.

The chain employs TRBV29-1 and TRBJ1-2, with D maybe TRBD1 (5 bases). Germline V CDR1 and CDR2: SQVTM, ANQGSEA. With 0 bases removed from V and 1 base from J, the gap between germline ends came to 12 bases. The CDR3 has 15 residues. This CDR3 reads CSVEDAGRFNYGYTF. Here the CDR3 DNA reads TGCAGCGTTGAAGATGCGGGACGATTTAACTATGGCTACACCTTC.

Here the CDR3 DNA reads TGTGCCTGGAGTAGGTCCCTGAATCAGCCCCAGCATTTT. This gives the protein CAWSRSLNQPQHF. This rearrangement joins TRBV30 to TRBJ1-5; D remains ambiguous. The CDR3 consists of 13 residues. Germline-derived CDR1 and CDR2 are GTSNPN and SVGIG (reference sequence). Trimming shortened V by 2 bases and J by 4 bases, and 9 bases separated the two germline ends. Filled out from reference TRBV30 and TRBJ1-5, the complete variable domain reads SQTIHQWPATLVQPVGSPLSLECTVEGTSNPNLYWYRQAAGRGLQLLFYSVGIGQISSEVPQNLSASRPQDRQFILSSKKLLLSDSGFYLCAWSRSLNQPQHFGDGTRLSIL.

This chain connects TRBV6-1 to TRBJ1-2; maybe TRBD1 (5 bases). The CDR3 has 13 residues. The germline V gene has CDR1 MNHNS and CDR2 SASEGT. The V gene lost 1 base and the J gene lost 3 bases, with 6 bases spanning the gap. The CDR3 reads CASSEGGDYGYTF. The CDR3 bases are TGTGCCAGCAGTGAAGGGGGGGACTATGGCTACACCTTC.

This clonotype was detected only a few times. The CDR3 region has the DNA TGTGCCAGCAGCTTAGGTAGGGCGGACTACGAGCAGTACTTC. It encodes CASSLGRADYEQYF. This chain connects TRBV7-2 to TRBJ2-7; D is uncertain. The CDR3 has 14 residues. Deletions cut 1 base from V and 3 bases from J, with 10 bases between. Germline loops: CDR1 SGHTA, CDR2 FQGNSA.

This clonotype was counted ten times or more. The chain has TRBV30 and TRBJ2-5, with unresolved D. Trimming removed 2 bases from V and 1 base from J, with 8 bases in between. The CDR3 totals 13 residues. CDR1 is GTSNPN and CDR2 is SVGIG in the germline V gene (reference sequence). CDR3 protein: CAWSRQIQETQYF. The DNA for the CDR3 is TGTGCCTGGAGTCGGCAGATCCAAGAGACCCAGTACTTC.

This clonotype appeared many times. A read error may produce the germline difference seen at one junction end. The chain has TRBV6-1 and TRBJ2-3; D may be TRBD1 (5 bases). This CDR3 has 17 amino acids. Germline V gene data show CDR1 as MNHNS and CDR2 as SASEGT. This chain's CDR3 is CASRSHVVTASTNTQYF. The CDR3 DNA reads TGTGCCAGCAGGTCACACGTCGTGACAGCAAGCACAAATACGCAGTATTTT.

This clonotype appeared a single time. A much larger clone sits a single nucleotide away, making a read error possible. The rearrangement joins TRBV9 to TRBJ1-1; D uncertain. Germline-derived CDR1 and CDR2 are SGDLS and YYNGEE. This CDR3 region has 13 residues. Trimming pared 0 bases from V and 2 bases from J, leaving 5 bases between. The CDR3 loop reads CASSVDINTEAFF. The CDR3 DNA is TGTGCCAGCAGCGTAGATATTAACACTGAAGCTTTCTTT.

The sample holds a few counts of this clonotype. The V and J genes are TRBV19 and TRBJ2-1, with unresolved D. Germline V gene lookup returns CDR1 LNHDA and CDR2 SQIVND (reference sequence). V shed 6 bases and J shed 0 bases, with 18 bases lying between them. CDR3 length: 17 amino acids. Here the CDR3 reads CASSQDPERYSYNEQFF. CDR3 sequence (DNA): TGTGCCAGTAGCCAAGACCCAGAGAGATACTCCTACAATGAGCAGTTCTTC.

This clonotype has only a few counts. The chain links TRBV19 to TRBJ1-1, with D maybe TRBD1 (6 bases). The V end was cut by 5 bases, the J end by 5 bases, with 9 bases between. Germline CDR1 reads LNHDA; CDR2 reads SQIVND (reference sequence). CDR3 length: 12 amino acids. The CDR3 loop reads CASSAGVTEAFF. CDR3 DNA: TGTGCCAGTAGTGCAGGGGTAACTGAAGCTTTCTTT.

This clonotype was observed at least ten times. This chain connects TRBV3-1 to TRBJ2-5, with TRBD1 identical over 9 bases. The V segment lost 0 bases and the J segment 0 bases; nucleotides outside the gene matches: 5. Germline V gene lookup returns CDR1 LGHDT and CDR2 YNNKEL (reference sequence). This CDR3 comprises 17 residues. CDR3 nucleotides: TGTGCCAGCAGCCAAGAGGTTGGGACAGGGTACCAAGAGACCCAGTACTTC. Protein product: CASSQEVGTGYQETQYF.

This clonotype was found many times. The genes are TRBV7-2 and TRBJ2-7, with 11 bases that match TRBD1. In germline, CDR1 is SGHTA, CDR2 FQGNSA. This CDR3 has 14 amino acids. The J segment lost 7 bases and the V segment lost 5 bases, leaving 7 bases of the junction unmatched. The CDR3 DNA reads TGTGCCAGCAGCGTAGGACAGGGGGCGCGGGAGCAGTACTTC. Its translation: CASSVGQGAREQYF. Together with reference TRBV7-2 and TRBJ2-7, the CDR3 gives the full variable domain: GAGVSQSPSNKVTEKGKDVELRCDPISGHTALYWYRQSLGQGLEFLIYFQGNSAPDKSGLPSDRFSAERTGGSVSTLTIQRTQQEDSAVYLCASSVGQGAREQYFGPGTRLTVT.

This clonotype was counted at least ten times. The CDR3 is CASSQGSTEAFF. The CDR3 DNA reads TGTGCCAGTAGTCAGGGTAGCACTGAAGCTTTCTTT. The gene calls are TRBV19 and TRBJ1-1, with D possibly being TRBD1 (5 bases). Germline CDR1 is LNHDA and CDR2 is SQIVND (reference sequence). CDR3 length: 12 amino acids. V lost 5 bases and J lost 4, with 8 bases in between.

This clonotype turned up a few times. The chain uses TRBV9 and TRBJ2-1; 8 bases map to TRBD1. CDR1 is SGDLS, CDR2 YYNGEE, per germline. This CDR3 has 15 residues. J lost 4 bases, V lost 4 bases, and 7 bases had no gene match. The CDR3 sequence: CASSPSGTGYNEQFF. In DNA form, the CDR3 reads TGTGCCAGCAGCCCTTCCGGGACAGGATACAATGAGCAGTTCTTC.

V is TRBV7-2 and J is TRBJ2-7, with TRBD2 matching over 7 bases. Germline CDR1 is SGHTA and CDR2 is FQGNSA. The ends lost 5 bases at V and 7 bases at J; junction bases unmatched: 17. There are 16 residues in the CDR3. The CDR3 spells CASSPGSGPGAAEQYF. The CDR3 DNA follows: TGTGCCAGCAGCCCCGGTAGCGGGCCCGGCGCGGCTGAGCAGTACTTC.

This clonotype was observed at least ten times. The rearrangement uses TRBV30 and TRBJ2-1; possible D gene TRBD2, 5 bases. V was shortened by 4 bases and J by 11 bases, with 15 bases between the two germline ends. Germline V lookup: CDR1 GTSNPN, CDR2 SVGIG (reference sequence). The CDR3 length is 12 residues. The CDR3 sequence: CAWTSSHGKQFF. The DNA for the CDR3 is TGTGCCTGGACCTCATCACACGGGAAGCAGTTCTTC.

The table lists this clonotype with many counts. This chain joins TRBV6-2 or TRBV6-3 and TRBJ2-7; D is possibly TRBD2 (6 bases). Germline V gene sequence: CDR1 MNHEY, CDR2 SVGEGT. Trimming shortened V by 4 bases and J by 2 bases, and 12 bases separated the two germline ends. The CDR3 runs 14 residues. The chain's CDR3 is CASSLLEGPYEQYF. The CDR3 DNA is TGTGCCAGCAGTTTATTGGAGGGCCCCTACGAGCAGTACTTC.